The subject of this entry is one T cell receptor (beta chain). The target of this receptor is not known. These data belong to a study of T cells expressing NK-cell markers (dated by TCRdb to 2020 to 2021). Background on the whole study: About 8 donors provided sorted CD3+CD56+NKG2C+, CD3+CD56+NKG2C- and CD3+CD56-NKG2C+ T-cell subsets, whose TCR beta-chain repertoires were profiled. Seven of the eight sequenced donors were HCMV-seropositive and one was HCMV-seronegative. The eight sequenced donors were randomly selected healthy volunteers, three men and five women. Sequencing of the libraries produced 2 x 150 bp reads on Illumina HiSeq 2000/2500, MiSeq or NextSeq.

On the study overall, not on this receptor specifically: Whether the expanded NKG2C-expressing T cell clones were specific for HCMV antigens remained unclear. Those dominant clonotypes were again the most abundant among CD3+CD56-NKG2C+ cells in several donors, at roughly 25-65%. In about 6 donors, the dominant CD3+CD56+NKG2C+ clonotypes were found to rank among the top 10 CD8+ clonotypes and to make up about 1.0-7.0% of CD8+ T cells.

The instrument was an Illumina HiSeq 2000. The TCR beta cDNA libraries were made using 5'RACE template switching, a step that added both a universal primer site and unique molecular identifiers. Synthesis of cDNA was primed from the TCR beta constant segment and was followed by two consecutive PCR amplification steps. The paper's data handling went like this. MIGEC handled demultiplexing of the reads and grouping by UMI, while MiTCR was used to assemble and quantify clonotypes. To exclude erroneous sequences, any TCR cDNA sequence not supported by at least two reads was discarded. The tcR package was used for downstream repertoire analysis, with clonotypes matched between fractions based on CDR3 nucleotide sequence plus V segment. VDJmatch was used to annotate antigen specificity against VDJdb, with one amino acid substitution allowed in CDR3. Following reprocessing of the reads by TCRdb, the data hold one row per CDR3 protein sequence and no DNA is available. TCRdb's processing, not the study's, gives the V and J calls here. This specimen's table enumerates about 150,000 distinct CDR3 sequences. Clones ranked in the top ten supply 37% of the sample.

HCMV-specific IgG was detected in serum with a commercial ELISA kit to determine HCMV serostatus. Peripheral blood mononuclear cells were isolated from blood by Ficoll density gradient centrifugation. From cysteine to phenylalanine, the CDR3 is 19 amino acids long. The protein alone is recorded here. In this chain, TRBV12-3 or TRBV12-4 is recombined with TRBJ2-2; the D call of TRBD1 rests on TCRdb alone, since no DNA is present to check it. This receptor was taken from a woman between 50 and 59 years old in good health. Donor details come from another sample of the same person, matched by shared clones. Sequenced input: blood T cells: a sorted CD56 or NKG2C T cell subset, CD4+ or CD8+ T cells, or bulk PBMC T cells (not recorded which). CDR3 loop: CASSFPTGGGGTNTGELFF.